This passage covers 18 T cell receptor beta chains from one sample sequenced in a study of human T cells and chemical hapten exposure. MiXCR, applied by TCRdb to the RACE reads, yields one record per CDR3 protein. Counted here are 84,000 or so distinct CDR3 sequences, 10% occurring once; the ten biggest clones make up about 2%. Documented time point: patch test 1, 2 weeks after DPC sensitization. This sample's treatment: therapeutic diphenylcyclopropenone sensitization with weekly scalp DPC. The starting material was whole blood, obtained in connection with sensitization to the hapten diphenylcyclopropenone (DPC). The receptors here all came from a man aged 40-49 years with alopecia areata. Some clones in this sample may be carry-over from other donors' samples.

The V and J genes are TRBV2 and TRBJ2-3, with TRBD2 matching 7 bases. The CDR3 has 13 amino acids. The germline CDR1 and CDR2 sequences are SNHLY and FYNNEI. Trimming at V came to 8 bases and at J to 10 bases, leaving 12 bases not matched to a gene. CDR3 residues: CASGRLATDAQYF. Here the CDR3 DNA reads TGTGCCAGCGGGCGACTAGCCACGGATGCGCAGTATTTT.

The V gene is TRBV7-2, the J gene TRBJ1-1, with 10 bases matching TRBD1. Germline lookup yields CDR1 SGHTA and CDR2 FQGNSA. Losses at the gene ends were 3 bases for V and 4 bases for J; bases not matched to a gene: 5. The CDR3 totals 15 residues. CDR3 DNA: TGTGCCAGCAGCTTCAGACAGGGGGCGAGCACTGAAGCTTTCTTT. Its translation is CASSFRQGASTEAFF.

This clonotype has a handful of counts. This sequence joins TRBV29-1 and TRBJ2-7; D unresolved. The germline V and J ends were trimmed by 5 bases and 5 bases, with 16 bases remaining between them. The CDR3 has 13 residues. Germline lookup yields CDR1 SQVTM and CDR2 ANQGSEA. The CDR3 nucleotides are TGCAGCGTTTTGGAGTCACCTGGGAACGAGCAGTACTTC. Encoded protein: CSVLESPGNEQYF.

The chain carries TRBV27 and TRBJ1-4; D call uncertain. V was clipped by 4 bases and J by 0 bases, with 12 bases between them. CDR3 length: 16 residues. The germline gives CDR1 MNHEY, CDR2 SMNVEV (reference sequence). The CDR3: CASSSGSWATNEKLFF. CDR3 nucleotide sequence: TGTGCCAGCAGTTCCGGAAGTTGGGCAACTAATGAAAAACTGTTTTTT.

The table lists this clonotype with a few counts. The J gene is TRBJ2-6, the V gene TRBV28; D gene unclear. Germline loops: CDR1 MDHEN, CDR2 SYDVKM. This CDR3 contains 16 residues. Trimming took off 3 bases at V and 0 bases at J, with 9 bases between the two ends. The CDR3 DNA is TGTGCCAGCAGTTTCAGTCTGTTCTCTGGGGCCAACGTCCTGACTTTC. Protein: CASSFSLFSGANVLTF.

This clonotype was counted between two and nine times. Its ends do not fully match the called genes, so a read error is possible. The V call is TRBV4-2, the J call TRBJ2-3; no clear D. This CDR3 comprises 15 residues. Per germline, CDR1 LGHNA and CDR2 YNFKEQ. Here the CDR3 reads CASSQAEGSTDTQYF. The CDR3 DNA sequence: TGTGCCAGCAGCCAAGCTGAAGGCAGCACGGATACGCAGTATTTT.

This chain joins TRBV10-3 and TRBJ2-3, with 7 bases matching TRBD1. Germline-derived CDR1 and CDR2 are ENHRY and SYGVKD. The CDR3 sequence is 13 residues long. V lost 4 bases to trimming and J lost 4 bases; unmatched junction nucleotides: 2. The CDR3 is CAISGQGSDTQYF. CDR3 nucleotides: TGTGCCATCAGTGGACAGGGATCAGATACGCAGTATTTT.

The chain links TRBV13 to TRBJ2-3; 9 bases are shared with TRBD2. Germline assignment: CDR1 PRHDT and CDR2 FYEKMQ (reference sequence). Trimming cost V 9 bases and J 4 bases; bases outside gene matches: 8. This CDR3 contains 14 residues. The CDR3 reads CASKTSGIADTQYF. In nucleotides, the CDR3 is TGTGCCAGTAAGACTAGCGGAATAGCAGATACGCAGTATTTT.

This clonotype came up many times. The gene calls are TRBV12-3 or TRBV12-4 and TRBJ1-1; tentative D call: TRBD1 (5 bases). This CDR3 comprises 14 residues. Trimming removed 6 bases from V and 5 bases from J, with 16 bases in between. CDR3 sequence: CASSPRGRGTEAFF. CDR3 sequence (DNA): TGTGCCAGCAGCCCGCGGGGACGAGGAACTGAAGCTTTCTTT.

A note on this clonotype: At one end the junction does not follow the germline gene, possibly because of a read error. DNA for the CDR3: TGCGCCAGAAGCCAGGGCCCTGGTTACGAGCAGTACTTC. It codes for CARSQGPGYEQYF. V usage is TRBV4-3 and J usage is TRBJ2-7; possible D gene TRBD1, 5 bases. The CDR3 sequence is 13 residues long. Germline CDR1 LGHNA, CDR2 YSLEER.

This clonotype was detected ten times or more. This rearrangement joins TRBV29-1 to TRBJ2-6, with a tentative D call TRBD1 (6 bases). Germline lookup yields CDR1 SQVTM and CDR2 ANQGSEA. Trimming took 4 bases from V and 1 from J, leaving 14 bases between them. The CDR3 has 16 residues. CDR3 in amino acids: CSVAGGEGSGANVLTF. In DNA, the CDR3 is TGCAGCGTTGCTGGGGGCGAGGGTTCTGGGGCCAACGTCCTGACTTTC.

The chain carries TRBV12-3 or TRBV12-4 and TRBJ1-1; tentatively, D is TRBD1 (5 bases). The V end lost 11 bases, the J end lost 3 bases, and 19 bases lay between the germline ends. The CDR3 length is 14 residues. CDR3: CALLAGRTDTEAFF. CDR3 DNA sequence: TGTGCCCTCCTGGCAGGGAGGACGGACACTGAAGCTTTCTTT.

The sample holds many counts of this clonotype. The CDR3 bases are TGTGCCAGCAGCCAAGATCCCAGGGGGGTAAAACTGTTTTTT. The encoded protein is CASSQDPRGVKLFF. The chain combines TRBV14 with TRBJ1-4; 7 bases map to TRBD1. V shed 0 bases and J 10 bases; nucleotides not matched to a gene: 5. CDR1 SGHDN and CDR2 FVKESK come from the germline V gene. This CDR3 is 14 amino acids long.

This rearrangement joins TRBV11-1 to TRBJ1-2, with 10 positions matching TRBD1. V dropped 5 bases and J dropped 7; count of bases not matched to a gene: 4. Germline V gene data show CDR1 as SGHAT and CDR2 as FQDESV (reference sequence). The CDR3 contains 13 residues. The CDR3 protein is CASSPRTGGGYTF. CDR3 DNA: TGTGCCAGCAGCCCACGGACAGGGGGTGGCTACACCTTC.

To note about this clonotype: A much larger clone lies a single base off, so this may be a read error. V gene TRBV15 combines with J gene TRBJ1-1; D might be TRBD1 (6 bases). CDR1 is LNHNV and CDR2 is YYDKDF in the germline V gene (reference sequence). The CDR3 sequence is 16 residues long. CDR3 residues: CATSRDLIQGNAEAFF. Here the CDR3 DNA reads TGTGCCACCAGCAGAGACCTGATTCAGGGGAACGCTGAAGCTTTCTTT.

In its sample, this clonotype was seen many times. V gene TRBV3-1 combines with J gene TRBJ1-3; D is uncertain. Germline CDR1 LGHDT, CDR2 YNNKEL (reference sequence). V gave up 4 bases and J gave up 0 bases, with 19 bases separating them. The CDR3 has 18 amino acids. For the CDR3, the DNA is TGTGCCAGCAGCCTGGGGTCGGGAGGATCCGGCTCTGGAAACACCATATATTTT. Amino acids: CASSLGSGGSGSGNTIYF.

This clonotype was seen only a few times. The V and J genes are TRBV4-2 and TRBJ1-2; TRBD1 might be the D (5 bases). Germline lookup yields CDR1 LGHNA and CDR2 YNFKEQ. Trimming took off 1 base at V and 1 base at J, with 16 bases between the two ends. CDR3 size: 17 residues. In DNA, the CDR3 is TGTGCCAGCAGCCAAGCCCCCGACAGTGTCGATAACTATGGCTACACCTTC. This translates into CASSQAPDSVDNYGYTF.

This clonotype was counted between two and nine times. This chain joins TRBV28 and TRBJ2-7, with a tentative D call TRBD1 (5 bases). Per the germline V gene, CDR1 is MDHEN and CDR2 is SYDVKM. V was trimmed by 6 bases and J by 4 bases, leaving 7 bases between them. The CDR3 totals 11 residues. The CDR3 DNA is TGTGCCAGCAGACAGGAGTACGAGCAGTACTTC. Translated: CASRQEYEQYF.